Included here is one T cell receptor beta chain sequence, with context. The antigen is unknown. The sequenced template was cDNA made from the entire isolated RNA. Assay: immunoSEQ multiplex PCR; the TCRdb copy retains only in-frame clones and omits some. The repertoire holds 860,000 or so clones, with 15% to 20% as singletons. Sorting based on CD45RO/CCR7/CD25/CD127/CD95/CD27 separated CD4+ naive, central memory, regulatory and stem cell-like memory cells. Once sorted, every population was more than 95% pure. These data are taken from a study of beta chain features in type 1 diabetes. Study observations and caveats: The influence of HLA type on TCRB rearrangement stayed undetermined.

The CDR3 sequence is 15 residues long. Per germline, CDR1 SGHTA and CDR2 FQGNSA. With 5 bases removed from V and 5 bases from J, the gap between germline ends came to 18 bases. V usage is TRBV7-2 and J usage is TRBJ2-5; tentatively, D is TRBD2 (6 bases). The source is a woman under 30 in good health. Sequencing was performed on naive CD4+ T cells from blood. CDR3 sequence: CASSPSSHREETQYF. CDR3 DNA: TGTGCCAGCAGCCCATCGAGCCATCGGGAGGAGACCCAGTACTTC.